What follows are 16 T cell receptor beta chains derived from one specimen sequenced in a study of blood T cell repertoires in COVID-19. Repertoires were generated with immunoSEQ multiplex PCR, while TCRdb's copy carries only in-frame clones and drops some. In the table there are about 88,000 clones, around nine tenths of which are singletons. Sequencing was done on a sample of peripheral blood. These receptors came from a man in his sixties with acute or convalescent COVID-19.

The rearrangement joins TRBV7-3 to TRBJ2-3, with 14 bases lining up with TRBD2. Germline assignment: CDR1 SGHTA and CDR2 FQGTGA. The CDR3 contains 15 residues. J gave up 8 bases and V 5 bases, and 6 bases lay outside the gene matches. The CDR3 region is CASSLGLAGEGTQYF. The DNA of the CDR3 is TGTGCCAGCAGCCTGGGACTAGCGGGAGAAGGTACGCAGTATTTT.

The V and J genes are TRBV5-6 and TRBJ2-5; 8 bases are a match to TRBD1. This CDR3 has 14 residues. The V gene's germline CDR1 is SGHDT and CDR2 YYEEEE. Unmatched junction bases numbered 9, after V lost 4 bases and J lost 7 bases. The chain's CDR3 is CASSPGQAPRTQYF. The CDR3 DNA reads as TGTGCCAGCAGCCCGGGACAGGCGCCTAGGACCCAGTACTTC.

The chain combines TRBV11-2 with TRBJ1-1, with no clear D. Germline CDR1 SGHAT, CDR2 FQNNGV. The CDR3 is made up of 13 amino acids. Between the trimmed V and J ends, which lost 5 bases and 3 bases, there was a span of 10 bases. The DNA for the CDR3 is TGTGCCAGCAGCCCTGCGGGAGACACTGAAGCTTTCTTT. It is translated as CASSPAGDTEAFF.

The chain links TRBV2 to TRBJ1-1, with 7 bases fitting TRBD1. Germline trimming cut 7 bases from V and 12 bases from J; bases unmatched to any gene: 11. The CDR3 contains 12 residues. The germline gives CDR1 SNHLY, CDR2 FYNNEI. CDR3 in DNA: TGTGCCAGCACAGTAGGGGGCGCGGGAACTTTCTTT. It yields the protein CASTVGGAGTFF.

This chain links TRBV27 with TRBJ2-3; D may be TRBD1 (7 bases). V lost 4 bases and J lost 2, with 13 bases in between. Germline loops: CDR1 MNHEY, CDR2 SMNVEV (reference sequence). The CDR3 sequence is 15 residues long. The CDR3 here is CASSSGDRATDTQYF. CDR3 sequence (DNA): TGTGCCAGCAGTTCGGGAGACAGGGCCACAGATACGCAGTATTTT.

This clone was detected only once. The rearrangement uses TRBV6-9 and TRBJ1-5; D is unresolved. CDR1 is MNHGY and CDR2 is SVAAGI in the germline V gene. The V end was cut by 10 bases, the J end by 5 bases, with 15 bases between. CDR3 size: 13 residues. CDR3 nucleotides: TGTGCCACCTCGAGACAAAGGCATCAGCCCCAGCATTTT. It codes for CATSRQRHQPQHF.

There are a few counts of this clone. The chain has TRBV19 and TRBJ2-7; D might be TRBD1 (5 bases). The V end was cut by 2 bases, the J end by 6 bases, with 11 bases between. CDR1 and CDR2 (germline): LNHDA, SQIVND (reference sequence). The CDR3 extends over 13 amino acids. CDR3 in DNA: TGTGCCAGTAGTATAATGGGGCTTTCCGAGCAGTACTTC. Amino acid sequence: CASSIMGLSEQYF. The variable domain in full, with the rest retrieved from reference TRBV19 and TRBJ2-7, is DGGITQSPKYLFRKEGQNVTLSCEQNLNHDAMYWYRQDPGQGLRLIYYSQIVNDFQKGDIAEGYSVSREKKESFPLTVTSAQKNPTAFYLCASSIMGLSEQYFGPGTRLTVT.

The chain is built from TRBV4-2 and TRBJ1-3; D call uncertain. Trimming pared 1 base from V and 0 bases from J, leaving 7 bases between. This CDR3 comprises 15 residues. Germline-derived CDR1 and CDR2 are LGHNA and YNFKEQ. CDR3 sequence reads: CASSQGASSGNTIYF. The CDR3 DNA reads as TGTGCCAGCAGCCAAGGGGCGAGCTCTGGAAACACCATATATTTT.

V is TRBV19 and J is TRBJ1-2; D ambiguous. Germline-derived CDR1 and CDR2 are LNHDA and SQIVND (reference sequence). This CDR3 contains 14 residues. V was clipped by 5 bases and J by 0 bases, with 10 bases between them. The CDR3 DNA is TGTGCCAGTAGTTCCTCGGCGGCTAACTATGGCTACACCTTC. Translation gives CASSSSAANYGYTF.

The V call is TRBV9, the J call TRBJ2-2; TRBD2 might be the D (5 bases). There are 14 residues in the CDR3. Germline CDR1 and CDR2: SGDLS and YYNGEE. Deletions cut 6 bases from V and 7 bases from J, with 16 bases between. CDR3 region: CASNLIGLGGELFF. As DNA, the CDR3 is TGTGCCAGCAACCTCATTGGACTCGGCGGGGAGCTGTTTTTT.

The J gene is TRBJ2-5, the V gene TRBV19; 14 positions agree with TRBD2. This CDR3 comprises 16 residues. Per the germline V gene, CDR1 is LNHDA and CDR2 is SQIVND (reference sequence). Trimming at V came to 5 bases and at J to 5 bases, leaving 7 bases not matched to a gene. The CDR3 nucleotides read TGTGCCAGTAGTCTGCGGACTAGCGGGGGGTCGGAGACCCAGTACTTC. Its translation is CASSLRTSGGSETQYF.

The J gene is TRBJ2-7, the V gene TRBV7-3; possibly TRBD2 for D (5 bases). Germline V gene sequence: CDR1 SGHTA, CDR2 FQGTGA. V dropped 5 bases and J dropped 3 bases, with 14 bases sitting between them. The CDR3 has 14 amino acids. CDR3 in DNA: TGTGCCAGCAGCCCCGACGGGATGCTCTACGAGCAGTACTTC. Protein: CASSPDGMLYEQYF. The entire variable domain, with the rest obtained from reference TRBV7-3 and TRBJ2-7, is as follows: GAGVSQTPSNKVTEKGKYVELRCDPISGHTALYWYRQSLGQGPEFLIYFQGTGAADDSGLPNDRFFAVRPEGSVSTLKIQRTERGDSAVYLCASSPDGMLYEQYFGPGTRLTVT.

This clone was seen just once. This sequence joins TRBV7-2 and TRBJ2-1; TRBD2 is a possible D gene (5 bases). The CDR3 runs 14 residues. Per germline, CDR1 SGHTA and CDR2 FQGNSA. V shed 0 bases and J shed 10 bases, with 13 bases lying between them. The CDR3 is CASSLADGGPEQFF. DNA of the CDR3: TGTGCCAGCAGCTTAGCGGATGGAGGCCCCGAGCAGTTCTTC.

The chain recombines TRBV27 with TRBJ1-5, with D perhaps matching TRBD1 (5 bases). From germline, CDR1 is MNHEY and CDR2 SMNVEV (reference sequence). V shed 4 bases and J shed 6 bases, with 10 bases lying between them. This CDR3 comprises 13 residues. Written as DNA, the CDR3 is TGTGCCAGCAGTTCCAGGGCCAGTCAGCCCCAGCATTTT. Translated, it gives CASSSRASQPQHF.

J is TRBJ1-1 and V is TRBV5-4; 7 nucleotides match TRBD1. CDR3 length: 14 amino acids. Germline CDR1 is SGHNT and CDR2 is YYREEE (reference sequence). The J segment lost 1 base and the V segment lost 3 bases, leaving 3 bases of the junction unmatched. CDR3 residues: CASSSRDRNTEAFF. CDR3 nucleotides: TGTGCCAGCAGCTCCCGGGACAGGAACACTGAAGCTTTCTTT.

J is TRBJ2-6 and V is TRBV11-1; D unclear. The germline V gene encodes CDR1 SGHAT and CDR2 FQDESV (reference sequence). This CDR3 has 15 amino acids. The ends were cut back, 2 bases at V and 0 bases at J, with 5 bases in the middle. This CDR3 reads CASSLYISGANVLTF. In nucleotides, the CDR3 is TGTGCCAGCAGCTTATACATCTCTGGGGCCAACGTCCTGACTTTC.